The rows below give T cell receptor beta chains drawn from one sample of a study of OX40 agonist ivuxolimab in advanced cancers. Using immunoSEQ multiplex PCR, the repertoire was profiled, and TCRdb retains in-frame clones only, with some absent. The sample includes 25,000 to 30,000 clones, 70% to 80% of them seen just once. The sequencing used CD4+ or CD8+ T cells sorted from blood, collected in a trial of the OX40 agonist ivuxolimab. The receptors here all came from an adult with an advanced solid tumor such as melanoma, head and neck, liver or kidney cancer. Both conserved end residues are part of each CDR3. The D gene is left open where the match is weak. Size is omitted from some rows. Given values are once, few, many or a class for expanded clones.

cdr3_aa clone_size d_call v_call
CASSSRDRKMQETQYF . TRBD1 TRBV11-3
CAWSKGQGAFTNEQFF . TRBD1 TRBV30
CSVEGLASSYEQYF . . TRBV29-1
CASTERGTGENIQYF . TRBD1 TRBV6-6
CSTTGVGNTEAFF once TRBD1 TRBV29-1
CASSPTGRATEAFF . . TRBV6-4
CASSLARSSYNEQFF . . TRBV28
CASSPGRIEAFF . . TRBV28
CASSRTSGTGGEQYF . TRBD1 TRBV7-8
CASSQLTSSDYEQYF few . TRBV4-1
CASSQPTDSGGTYGYTF . TRBD1 TRBV18
CASSLTGGTTYSNQPQHF . TRBD1 TRBV4-1
CASSLNPAIEAFF . . TRBV7-3
CASSYSGGAGEEQFF . . TRBV6-5
CAIPRPLAGEYQETQYF . TRBD2 TRBV28